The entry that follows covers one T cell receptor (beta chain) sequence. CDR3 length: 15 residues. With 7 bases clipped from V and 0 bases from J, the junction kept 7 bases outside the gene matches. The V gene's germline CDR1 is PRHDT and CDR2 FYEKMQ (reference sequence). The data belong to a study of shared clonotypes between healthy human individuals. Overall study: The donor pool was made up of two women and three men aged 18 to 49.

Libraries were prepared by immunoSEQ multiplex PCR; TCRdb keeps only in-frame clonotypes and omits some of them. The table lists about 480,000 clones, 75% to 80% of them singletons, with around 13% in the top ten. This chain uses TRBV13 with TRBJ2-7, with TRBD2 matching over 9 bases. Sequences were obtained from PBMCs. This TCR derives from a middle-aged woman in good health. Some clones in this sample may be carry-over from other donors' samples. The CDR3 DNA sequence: TGTGCCAGCATGTCTAGCGGGACCCGCTCCTACGAGCAGTACTTC. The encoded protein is CASMSSGTRSYEQYF.